This T cell receptor (beta chain) was captured in a study of CD8+ T cells in alopecia areata. Reverse transcription of extracted RNA yielded cDNA, which provided the sequencing template. The data were produced by immunoSEQ multiplex PCR, yet TCRdb's version contains in-frame clones alone and is incomplete. The data hold 200,000 to 250,000 clones, with more than 45% observed a single time. The treatment denotes: oral pan-JAK inhibitor, 5-10 mg twice daily. Patients with alopecia areata provided lesional scalp punch biopsies as well as peripheral blood. Per germline, CDR1 SQVTM and CDR2 ANQGSEA. The CDR3 is made up of 12 amino acids. V was pared by 4 bases and J by 3 bases, with 9 bases between.

The chain uses TRBV29-1 and TRBJ1-1, with a tentative D call TRBD1 (5 bases). The receptor was isolated from a human donor with alopecia areata. This sample comprised CD4+ T cells sorted from blood, obtained at week 4, from a patient treated with tofacitinib. The CDR3 here is CSVGWGDTEAFF. The CDR3 bases are TGCAGCGTTGGATGGGGGGACACTGAAGCTTTCTTT.